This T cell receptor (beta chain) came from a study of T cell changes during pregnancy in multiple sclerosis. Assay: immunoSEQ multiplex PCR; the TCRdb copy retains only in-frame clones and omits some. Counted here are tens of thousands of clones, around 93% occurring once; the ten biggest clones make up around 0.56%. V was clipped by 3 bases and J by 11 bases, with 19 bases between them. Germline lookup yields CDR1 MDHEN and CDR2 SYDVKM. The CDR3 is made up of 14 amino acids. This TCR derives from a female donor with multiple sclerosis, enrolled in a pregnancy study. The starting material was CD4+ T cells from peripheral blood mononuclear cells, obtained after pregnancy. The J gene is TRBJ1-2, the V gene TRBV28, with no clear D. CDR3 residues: CASSFGMRRPAYTF. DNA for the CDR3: TGTGCCAGCAGTTTCGGGATGAGGAGGCCGGCTTACACCTTC.